The clone carrying this TCR beta chain was picked up many times. TCRdb re-called the PCR reads with MiXCR, one entry per CDR3 protein. The table has approximately 15,000 distinct CDR3 sequences, approximately 56% seen once. The sample belongs to a study of tumor-infiltrating lymphocytes in oesophageal squamous cell carcinoma. This CDR3 comprises 16 residues. CDR1 and CDR2 from the germline V gene are SGHAT and FQNNGV. V trimming: 5 bases; J trimming: 6 bases; junction bases outside the gene matches: 9. The chain is built from TRBV11-2 and TRBJ1-4, with TRBD1 identical over 10 bases. This sequence originates from a male donor with esophageal squamous cell carcinoma. Material: esophageal tumor tissue. The DNA of the CDR3 is TGTGCCAGCAGCCCTTTTTTTGGGACAGGGGATGAAAAACTGTTTTTT. This sequence encodes CASSPFFGTGDEKLFF.